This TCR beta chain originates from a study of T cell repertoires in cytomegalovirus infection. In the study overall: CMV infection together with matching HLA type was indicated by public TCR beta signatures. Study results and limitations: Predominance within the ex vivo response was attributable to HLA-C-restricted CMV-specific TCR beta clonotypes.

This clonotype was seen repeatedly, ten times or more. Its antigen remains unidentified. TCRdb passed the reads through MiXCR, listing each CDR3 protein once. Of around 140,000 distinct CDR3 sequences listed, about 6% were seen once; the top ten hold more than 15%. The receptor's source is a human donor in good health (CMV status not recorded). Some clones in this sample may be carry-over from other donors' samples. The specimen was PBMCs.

In nucleotides, the CDR3 is TGTGCCAGCTCACCGCGGGCCACCTCAGAAAAACTGTTTTTT. Its translation: CASSPRATSEKLFF. The chain joins TRBV18 to TRBJ1-4; unclear D gene. Germline lookup yields CDR1 KGHSH and CDR2 LQKENI. Between the trimmed V and J ends, which lost 3 bases and 8 bases, there was a span of 13 bases. The CDR3 covers 14 residues.